The clone carrying this T cell receptor (beta chain) was counted between two and nine times. This specimen belongs to a study of immune characterization of retroperitoneal liposarcoma. One entry per CDR3 protein results from TCRdb running MiXCR on the PCR reads. Here the sample spans 9,500 to 12,000 distinct CDR3 sequences, about 30% being singletons. Germline V CDR1 and CDR2: MNHNS, SASEGT. The CDR3 length is 16 residues. The sequenced sample consisted of tumor tissue. The V call is TRBV6-1, the J call TRBJ2-1, with 7 bases aligning to TRBD2. The end of the DNA is better explained by TRBJ2-7, so the J call may be wrong. The TCR was taken from a female donor with retroperitoneal liposarcoma. The DNA for the CDR3 is TGTGCCAGCAGGCCATCGGGGGGACCTCCGCACAATGAGCAGTACTTC. Translated: CASRPSGGPPHNEQYF.